Listed here are 22 T cell receptor beta chains from one sample, sequenced in a study of Tregs in tolerant kidney transplant recipients. TCRdb keeps only in-frame clones here, not all; method: immunoSEQ multiplex PCR. The data show around 230,000 clones, with approximately 83% seen just once and less than 0.75% held by the top ten. The sequenced material came from CD4+ T cells from blood. These receptors were taken from a human donor in good health.

A remark on this clone: In the same sample, other DNA sequences code for this CDR3. The V call is TRBV25-1, the J call TRBJ1-6; 12 bases map to TRBD1. CDR3 length: 16 residues. Germline V CDR1 and CDR2: MGHDK, SYGVNS. V gave up 4 bases and J gave up 6 bases; unmatched junction bases: 4. The CDR3 region is CASSVGTGGSNSPLHF. The CDR3, as DNA: TGTGCCAGCAGTGTCGGGACAGGGGGCAGTAATTCACCCCTCCACTTT. Variable domain in full (rest from reference TRBV25-1 and TRBJ1-6): EADIYQTPRYLVIGTGKKITLECSQTMGHDKMYWYQQDPGMELHLIHYSYGVNSTEKGDLSSESTVSRIRTEHFPLTLESARPSHTSQYLCASSVGTGGSNSPLHFGNGTRLTVT.

V and J are TRBV15 and TRBJ2-7; D ambiguous. The CDR3 is 10 amino acids. Germline V lookup: CDR1 LNHNV, CDR2 YYDKDF (reference sequence). V lost 6 bases and J lost 3, with 3 bases in between. In DNA form, the CDR3 reads TGTGCCACCAGGTTCTACGAGCAGTACTTC. Translating gives CATRFYEQYF.

This clone was detected only once. This chain connects TRBV19 to TRBJ1-2, with 9 bases that match TRBD1. The germline gives CDR1 LNHDA, CDR2 SQIVND (reference sequence). Germline trimming cut 6 bases from V and 4 bases from J; bases unmatched to any gene: 6. The CDR3 has 14 amino acids. The CDR3 sequence is CASRIQGALYGYTF. The CDR3 coding sequence is TGTGCCAGTAGGATACAGGGGGCCCTCTATGGCTACACCTTC.

This chain uses TRBV6-5 with TRBJ2-7; D remains unclear. The CDR3 extends over 14 amino acids. Germline assignment: CDR1 MNHEY and CDR2 SVGAGI. Trimming cost V 4 bases and J 0 bases, with 10 bases left between them. This CDR3 is CASSWSRSSYEQYF. For the CDR3, the DNA is TGTGCCAGCAGTTGGTCTAGGAGCTCCTACGAGCAGTACTTC.

V is TRBV10-3 and J is TRBJ1-4; D possibly corresponds to TRBD1 (6 bases). Germline assignment: CDR1 ENHRY and CDR2 SYGVKD. CDR3 size: 15 residues. V lost 2 bases and J 4 bases, leaving 11 bases between the germline ends. CDR3 sequence: CAISEVGASNEKLFF. The CDR3 DNA follows: TGTGCCATCAGTGAGGTGGGGGCGAGTAATGAAAAACTGTTTTTT.

This clone was seen just once. This chain connects TRBV6-5 to TRBJ2-7, with 8 bases that match TRBD1. The germline V gene encodes CDR1 MNHEY and CDR2 SVGAGI. This CDR3 has 14 residues. The ends lost 5 bases at V and 0 bases at J; junction bases unmatched: 3. The chain's CDR3 is CASSGDRGSYEQYF. Written as DNA, the CDR3 is TGTGCCAGCAGTGGAGACAGGGGCTCCTACGAGCAGTACTTC.

The rearrangement uses TRBV6-5 and TRBJ1-1, with D maybe TRBD1 (5 bases). V lost 5 bases and J 1 base, leaving 14 bases between the germline ends. Germline V CDR1 and CDR2: MNHEY, SVGAGI. The CDR3 consists of 15 residues. In nucleotides, the CDR3 is TGTGCCAGCAGTAGTAAGGAGGGGCGGAACACTGAAGCTTTCTTT. It yields the protein CASSSKEGRNTEAFF.

This chain joins TRBV5-1 and TRBJ1-1; unclear D gene. This CDR3 spans 14 amino acids. Per the germline V gene, CDR1 is SGHRS and CDR2 is YFSETQ. V was trimmed by 0 bases and J by 0 bases, leaving 6 bases between them. As DNA, the CDR3 is TGCGCCAGCAGCTTGGAGGGCATGAACACTGAAGCTTTCTTT. Translated: CASSLEGMNTEAFF.

The chain combines TRBV6-5 with TRBJ1-2, with TRBD1 matching 9 bases. This CDR3 is 14 amino acids long. In germline, CDR1 is MNHEY, CDR2 SVGAGI. V shed 4 bases and J 5 bases; nucleotides not matched to a gene: 5. The CDR3: CASSFLGQGYGYTF. In nucleotides, the CDR3 is TGTGCCAGCAGTTTCTTGGGACAGGGTTATGGCTACACCTTC.

This rearrangement joins TRBV6-6 to TRBJ1-5; TRBD1 agrees at 12 bases. This CDR3 comprises 14 residues. Germline V gene lookup returns CDR1 MNHNY and CDR2 SVGAGI (reference sequence). Trimming removed 6 bases from V and 4 bases from J; junction bases left unmatched: 1. The CDR3 DNA sequence: TGTGCCAGCAGGGGACAGGGGGCGAATCAGCCCCAGCATTTT. Amino acid sequence: CASRGQGANQPQHF.

This chain links TRBV18 with TRBJ2-7, with 7 bases fitting TRBD1. This CDR3 is 14 amino acids long. Germline CDR1 reads KGHSH; CDR2 reads LQKENI. The ends lost 6 bases at V and 2 bases at J; junction bases unmatched: 7. Here the CDR3 reads CASSPTDRAYEQYF. CDR3 nucleotides: TGTGCCAGCTCCCCTACCGACAGGGCCTACGAGCAGTACTTC.

The gene calls are TRBV11-2 and TRBJ1-6; D gene uncertain. The V gene lost 5 bases and the J gene lost 8 bases, with 22 bases spanning the gap. Germline values: CDR1 SGHAT, CDR2 FQNNGV. CDR3 length equals 17 residues. The CDR3 nucleotides are TGTGCCAGCAGCCTCCTAACCGTCCCGCAGAGGGATTCACCCCTCCACTTT. Its translation is CASSLLTVPQRDSPLHF.

J is TRBJ1-5 and V is TRBV19, with D possibly being TRBD1 (5 bases). V shed 0 bases and J shed 5 bases, with 5 bases lying between them. CDR1 and CDR2 from the germline V gene are LNHDA and SQIVND (reference sequence). This CDR3 spans 13 amino acids. CDR3 loop: CASSIEGDQPQHF. As DNA, the CDR3 is TGTGCCAGTAGTATAGAAGGGGATCAGCCCCAGCATTTT.

The chain joins TRBV23-1 to TRBJ1-1; 7 positions agree with TRBD1. TRBV23-1 counts as an open reading frame of uncertain function. The trim removed 4 bases at V and 0 bases at J, leaving 5 bases unmatched. The CDR3 covers 15 residues. This CDR3 is CASSPSTGMNTEAFF. Written as DNA, the CDR3 is TGCGCCAGCAGTCCCTCGACAGGGATGAACACTGAAGCTTTCTTT.

The CDR3 sequence: CASSQRLAGGPSTDTQYF. The DNA for the CDR3 is TGTGCCAGCAGCCAAAGGCTAGCGGGGGGGCCTAGCACAGATACGCAGTATTTT. The rearrangement links TRBV4-2 to TRBJ2-3; 12 bases line up with TRBD2. Germline CDR1 reads LGHNA; CDR2 reads YNFKEQ. This CDR3 has 18 residues. The V and J ends lost 2 bases and 0 bases, in that order; junction bases with no gene match: 6.

The chain couples TRBV2 to TRBJ1-3; TRBD1 aligns across 9 bases. The trim removed 8 bases at V and 4 bases at J, leaving 15 bases unmatched. CDR1 is SNHLY and CDR2 is FYNNEI in the germline V gene. There are 17 residues in the CDR3. The CDR3 reads CASSPTVPQGAGNTIYF. The DNA for the CDR3 is TGTGCCAGCTCCCCCACAGTTCCACAGGGGGCAGGAAACACCATATATTTT.

The rearrangement links TRBV11-2 to TRBJ2-1, with D maybe TRBD2 (5 bases). CDR3 length: 16 residues. Germline CDR1 SGHAT, CDR2 FQNNGV. V lost 5 bases and J 1 base, leaving 15 bases between the germline ends. DNA for the CDR3: TGTGCCAGCAGCCCTCATGAGGGCCTGTCCTACAATGAGCAGTTCTTC. This sequence encodes CASSPHEGLSYNEQFF. Variable domain in full (rest from reference TRBV11-2 and TRBJ2-1): EAGVAQSPRYKIIEKRQSVAFWCNPISGHATLYWYQQILGQGPKLLIQFQNNGVVDDSQLPKDRFSAERLKGVDSTLKIQPAKLEDSAVYLCASSPHEGLSYNEQFFGPGTRLTVL.

This clone was counted a single time. The rearrangement joins TRBV9 to TRBJ1-3; D is undetermined. Trimming took off 4 bases at V and 0 bases at J, with 8 bases between the two ends. The CDR3 is 14 residues long. Germline assignment: CDR1 SGDLS and CDR2 YYNGEE. CDR3 residues: CASSSGSSGNTIYF. The CDR3 region has the DNA TGTGCCAGCAGCAGCGGAAGCTCTGGAAACACCATATATTTT. Full variable domain (outside the CDR3, taken from reference TRBV9 and TRBJ1-3): DSGVTQTPKHLITATGQRVTLRCSPRSGDLSVYWYQQSLDQGLQFLIQYYNGEERAKGNILERFSAQQFPDLHSELNLSSLELGDSALYFCASSSGSSGNTIYFGEGSWLTVV.

The chain has TRBV29-1 and TRBJ2-3; 12 bases match TRBD2. V lost 4 bases and J lost 6; bases outside the gene matches: 11. Per the germline V gene, CDR1 is SQVTM and CDR2 is ANQGSEA. The CDR3 loop spans 16 amino acids. CDR3 sequence reads: CSVAVRASGRGDTQYF. The CDR3 coding sequence is TGCAGCGTTGCCGTGCGGGCTAGCGGGAGGGGGGATACGCAGTATTTT.

V gene TRBV18 combines with J gene TRBJ1-2; 8 nucleotides match TRBD1. CDR3 length: 16 residues. Per germline, CDR1 KGHSH and CDR2 LQKENI. V lost 0 bases to trimming and J lost 8 bases; unmatched junction nucleotides: 11. The CDR3 region has the DNA TGTGCCAGCTCACCACCTAGCACAGGGGGGAACTCCGGCTACACCTTC. It is translated as CASSPPSTGGNSGYTF.

The J gene is TRBJ2-1, the V gene TRBV5-1; 9 bases are a match to TRBD2. The germline V gene encodes CDR1 SGHRS and CDR2 YFSETQ. CDR3 length: 17 residues. V dropped 0 bases and J dropped 0; count of bases not matched to a gene: 4. CDR3 sequence: CASSLVVTSGSYNEQFF. The CDR3 DNA reads as TGCGCCAGCAGCTTGGTCGTGACTAGCGGCTCCTACAATGAGCAGTTCTTC.

V is TRBV5-1 and J is TRBJ2-1; no clear D. Germline V lookup: CDR1 SGHRS, CDR2 YFSETQ. Trimming cost V 4 bases and J 0 bases, with 17 bases left between them. The CDR3 totals 17 residues. CDR3 region: CASSDRVMWGSYNEQFF. CDR3 in DNA: TGCGCCAGCAGCGATAGAGTCATGTGGGGCTCCTACAATGAGCAGTTCTTC.